Presented here are 28 T cell receptor beta chains from one specimen sequenced in a study of blood T cells in healthy people across ages. Combining a sample-barcoded 5' primer with a J-beta primer mix, a second PCR ran for roughly 6 to 11 cycles. TCRdb analysed the 5' RACE reads with MiXCR anew, one entry per CDR3 protein. The data contain about 1 million distinct CDR3 sequences, around 25% of them singletons. These same data were also listed under a study on T cells of mothers and their children.

Sequenced input: blood. The receptors were gathered from a girl under 10 years old in good health.

V is TRBV7-3 and J is TRBJ2-3; TRBD1 is a possible D gene (5 bases). In germline, CDR1 is SGHTA, CDR2 FQGTGA. V lost 5 bases to trimming and J lost 5 bases, with 11 bases between them. This CDR3 is 13 amino acids long. CDR3 in DNA: TGTGCCAGCAGCAGGACAAGAGGAGATACGCAGTATTTT. Its protein product is CASSRTRGDTQYF.

The chain joins TRBV27 to TRBJ1-2; the D gene is possibly TRBD1 (6 bases). Trimming removed 10 bases from V and 8 bases from J, with 17 bases in between. Germline V CDR1 and CDR2: MNHEY, SMNVEV (reference sequence). The CDR3 loop spans 12 amino acids. CDR3 loop: CATYSGAVGYTF. The CDR3 nucleotides read TGTGCCACCTACTCGGGGGCTGTCGGCTACACCTTC.

The chain joins TRBV12-3 or TRBV12-4 to TRBJ2-3; D is possibly TRBD2 (5 bases). CDR3 length: 15 residues. Trimming took off 6 bases at V and 0 bases at J, with 13 bases between the two ends. The CDR3 reads CASRIRGGSTDTQYF. CDR3 coding DNA: TGTGCCAGCAGGATCCGGGGTGGTAGCACAGATACGCAGTATTTT.

This clonotype has a handful of counts. The rearrangement links TRBV29-1 to TRBJ1-1; 7 positions agree with TRBD1. V was clipped by 7 bases and J by 5 bases; unmatched bases: 7. CDR1 and CDR2 from the germline V gene are SQVTM and ANQGSEA. CDR3 length equals 12 residues. DNA for the CDR3: TGCAGCGCTGTACAGGGGTGGACTGAAGCTTTCTTT. This sequence encodes CSAVQGWTEAFF.

A few counts support this clonotype. The chain links TRBV12-3 or TRBV12-4 to TRBJ2-7, with 9 bases aligning to TRBD1. J was trimmed by 5 bases and V by 6 bases; bases with no gene match: 5. The CDR3 contains 13 residues. CDR3: CASRTDRGDEQYF. CDR3 nucleotides: TGTGCCAGCAGGACGGACAGGGGAGACGAGCAGTACTTC.

The chain recombines TRBV25-1 with TRBJ2-1; D call uncertain. V was shortened by 5 bases and J by 2 bases, with 10 bases between the two germline ends. The CDR3 runs to 14 residues. Germline V gene data show CDR1 as MGHDK and CDR2 as SYGVNS. In DNA, the CDR3 is TGTGCCAGCAGTTCTGGGGTCGCCTACAATGAGCAGTTCTTC. This codes for CASSSGVAYNEQFF. The full variable domain, with the rest looked up from reference TRBV25-1 and TRBJ2-1, is EADIYQTPRYLVIGTGKKITLECSQTMGHDKMYWYQQDPGMELHLIHYSYGVNSTEKGDLSSESTVSRIRTEHFPLTLESARPSHTSQYLCASSSGVAYNEQFFGPGTRLTVL.

V and J are TRBV16 and TRBJ1-1; D is uncertain. The ends were cut back, 2 bases at V and 8 bases at J, with 9 bases in the middle. CDR3 length: 12 residues. Germline V gene sequence: CDR1 KGHSY, CDR2 FQNENV. CDR3 in DNA: TGTGCCAGCAGCCAACTTACGTCGGAAGCTTTCTTT. Translation gives CASSQLTSEAFF.

The rearrangement links TRBV6-2 or TRBV6-3 to TRBJ2-5; D unclear. CDR1 is MNHEY and CDR2 is SVGEGT in the germline V gene. The CDR3 spans 13 residues. The V end was cut by 8 bases, the J end by 5 bases, with 15 bases between. The CDR3 nucleotides are TGTGCCAGCTGGCTCCCTTCAAAGGAGACCCAGTACTTC. Amino acids: CASWLPSKETQYF.

This clonotype has just a few counts. V is TRBV20-1 and J is TRBJ1-4, with D unclear. There are 13 residues in the CDR3. Trimming pared 0 bases from V and 8 bases from J, leaving 10 bases between. Germline assignment: CDR1 DFQATT and CDR2 SNEGSKA (reference sequence). The CDR3 loop reads CSARDRRGEKLFF. Here the CDR3 DNA reads TGCAGTGCTAGAGACCGGCGAGGAGAAAAACTGTTTTTT.

The table lists this clonotype with a few counts. DNA for the CDR3: TGCAGTGCTAGGCAGCTTGCTGGTAGGGCTGAAGCTTTCTTT. Translating gives CSARQLAGRAEAFF. The rearrangement uses TRBV20-1 and TRBJ1-1; D gene ambiguous. The V and J ends lost 3 bases and 6 bases respectively, with 17 bases between them. Germline assignment: CDR1 DFQATT and CDR2 SNEGSKA (reference sequence). This CDR3 comprises 14 residues.

This chain links TRBV28 with TRBJ2-7; maybe TRBD1 (6 bases). CDR1 MDHEN and CDR2 SYDVKM come from the germline V gene. This CDR3 contains 15 residues. Between the trimmed V and J ends, which lost 2 bases and 3 bases, there was a span of 14 bases. This chain's CDR3 is CASSLTGQGYYEQYF. CDR3 DNA sequence: TGTGCCAGCAGTTTAACAGGGCAGGGGTACTACGAGCAGTACTTC.

This clonotype was recorded a few times. The genes are TRBV9 and TRBJ2-1; D gene unclear. CDR1 SGDLS and CDR2 YYNGEE come from the germline V gene. V was shortened by 5 bases and J by 10 bases, with 7 bases between the two germline ends. The CDR3 runs to 10 residues. This chain's CDR3 is CASSLWEQFF. CDR3 in DNA: TGTGCCAGCAGTTTGTGGGAGCAGTTCTTC.

This clonotype was seen a few times. The V call is TRBV7-9, the J call TRBJ1-5; unclear D gene. The germline V gene has CDR1 SEHNR and CDR2 FQNEAQ (reference sequence). The V end was cut by 5 bases, the J end by 5 bases, with 7 bases between. This CDR3 is 12 amino acids long. The CDR3 sequence: CASSRWDQPQHF. The CDR3 nucleotides read TGTGCCAGCAGCCGCTGGGATCAGCCCCAGCATTTT.

J is TRBJ2-7 and V is TRBV27; D possibly uses TRBD1 or TRBD2 (5 bases each). This CDR3 is built from 13 residues. Trimming pared 5 bases from V and 6 bases from J, leaving 14 bases between. CDR1 and CDR2 (germline): MNHEY, SMNVEV (reference sequence). The DNA for the CDR3 is TGTGCCAGCAGTCCTCAAGGGACCGTCGAGCAGTACTTC. This translates into CASSPQGTVEQYF.

The sample holds a few counts of this clonotype. One end of the junction does not line up with germline, which may come from a read error. J is TRBJ2-5 and V is TRBV4-3; no reliable D call. The CDR3 has 14 residues. From germline, CDR1 is LGHNA and CDR2 YSLEER. CDR3 sequence (DNA): TGCGCCAGCAGCCAAGATTTGCGGAGTTACGAGCAGCACTTC. This codes for CASSQDLRSYEQHF.

The chain carries TRBV7-9 and TRBJ1-2, with D perhaps matching TRBD1 (5 bases). The germline V gene encodes CDR1 SEHNR and CDR2 FQNEAQ (reference sequence). This CDR3 spans 17 amino acids. V was pared by 8 bases and J by 6 bases, with 28 bases between. The CDR3 sequence is CASQGQGWQGVKDGYTF. For the CDR3, the DNA is TGTGCCAGCCAAGGTCAAGGGTGGCAGGGTGTAAAGGATGGCTACACCTTC.

The table lists this clonotype with a few counts. The genes are TRBV10-3 and TRBJ1-2; perhaps TRBD1 as D (5 bases). CDR3 size: 16 residues. Germline V gene lookup returns CDR1 ENHRY and CDR2 SYGVKD. Deletions cut 2 bases from V and 2 bases from J, with 15 bases between. In DNA form, the CDR3 reads TGTGCCATCAGTGAGCCGACAGCCAACTCAAACTATGGCTACACCTTC. It codes for CAISEPTANSNYGYTF.

Concerning this clonotype itself: No conserved phenylalanine or tryptophan is present at the end of the CDR3, so a read error is the likely explanation. The rearrangement uses TRBV4-2 and TRBJ2-4, with 7 bases matching TRBD1. CDR1 is LGHNA, CDR2 YNFKEQ, per germline. V shed 3 bases, J shed 5 bases, and the junction held 7 bases outside the gene matches. There are 15 residues in the CDR3. The CDR3: CASSHYNRGENIQYL. CDR3 bases: TGTGCCAGCAGCCACTATAACAGGGGAGAAAACATTCAGTACCTC.

The V and J genes are TRBV7-8 and TRBJ2-7; 12 bases agree with TRBD2. This CDR3 has 17 residues. Germline CDR1 SGHVS, CDR2 FQNEAQ. J gave up 4 bases and V 2 bases, and 9 bases lay outside the gene matches. The CDR3: CASSLRSPSGGAYEQYF. CDR3 bases: TGTGCCAGCAGCTTAAGGTCCCCTAGCGGGGGGGCTTACGAGCAGTACTTC.

This clonotype was counted between two and nine times. J is TRBJ2-3 and V is TRBV6-8, with TRBD1 matching 9 bases. V dropped 7 bases and J dropped 0; count of bases not matched to a gene: 5. The CDR3 is made up of 15 amino acids. Germline V gives CDR1 MNHGY, CDR2 SAAAGT. CDR3 sequence (DNA): TGTGCCAGCATCAAACAGGGGGCGAGCACAGATACGCAGTATTTT. Translated, it gives CASIKQGASTDTQYF.

The chain is built from TRBV3-1 and TRBJ2-7; TRBD2 matches 9 bases. The germline gives CDR1 LGHDT, CDR2 YNNKEL (reference sequence). The CDR3 has 14 residues. The ends lost 3 bases at V and 6 bases at J; junction bases unmatched: 6. The CDR3: CASSHLRGGLEQYF. The DNA for the CDR3 is TGTGCCAGCAGCCATCTGCGGGGGGGCCTCGAGCAGTACTTC.

This clonotype was seen more than once but under ten times. The genes are TRBV28 and TRBJ2-6; D gene unclear. The germline CDR1 and CDR2 sequences are MDHEN and SYDVKM. V shed 3 bases and J shed 2 bases, with 5 bases lying between them. The CDR3 loop spans 14 amino acids. CDR3 DNA: TGTGCCAGCAGTTTCGGTGCTGGGGCCAACGTCCTGACTTTC. The encoded protein is CASSFGAGANVLTF.

This chain's CDR3 is CASGGGPLYGYTF. The CDR3 DNA reads as TGTGCCAGTGGTGGGGGGCCCCTATATGGCTACACCTTC. V gene TRBV19 combines with J gene TRBJ1-2, with D maybe TRBD1 (6 bases). Germline CDR1 LNHDA, CDR2 SQIVND (reference sequence). CDR3 length: 13 residues. V shed 8 bases and J shed 5 bases, with 15 bases lying between them.

V usage is TRBV10-1 and J usage is TRBJ2-1, with D unclear. The J call may be incorrect, as the DNA end agrees better with TRBJ2-5. Germline-derived CDR1 and CDR2 are WNHNN and SYGVQD (reference sequence). There are 13 residues in the CDR3. The CDR3 here is CASSPSIGETQYF. In DNA form, the CDR3 reads TGCGCCAGCAGTCCCTCGATAGGAGAGACCCAGTACTTC.

This sequence joins TRBV11-2 and TRBJ2-7, with 7 bases that match TRBD2. The CDR3 has 16 amino acids. V was pared by 0 bases and J by 1 base, with 6 bases of the junction left unmatched. The V gene's germline CDR1 is SGHAT and CDR2 FQNNGV. CDR3 DNA sequence: TGTGCCAGCAGCTTAGAAGGGGCGGGGGTTTCCTACGAGCAGTACTTC. It translates to CASSLEGAGVSYEQYF.

This clonotype showed up just a few times. The V and J genes are TRBV28 and TRBJ1-1, with a weak D call TRBD1 (5 bases). Germline V gene data show CDR1 as MDHEN and CDR2 as SYDVKM. The CDR3 runs to 14 residues. V lost 8 bases and J 1 base, leaving 14 bases between the germline ends. CDR3: CASSETAGNTEAFF. The CDR3 bases are TGTGCCAGCTCAGAGACAGCTGGGAACACTGAAGCTTTCTTT.

This rearrangement joins TRBV7-2 to TRBJ2-5, with TRBD1 as a possible D gene (6 bases). V was pared by 1 base and J by 14 bases, with 23 bases between. CDR1 and CDR2 (germline): SGHTA, FQGNSA. The CDR3 loop spans 15 amino acids. The CDR3 DNA sequence: TGTGCCAGCAGCTTAGATTGGGGGCCGCAACGGAAAAGCTACTTC. Translation gives CASSLDWGPQRKSYF.

Concerning this clonotype itself: One junction end does not reproduce the germline sequence, and a read error may be involved. The chain couples TRBV7-3 to TRBJ2-3; 7 bases fit TRBD2. Germline CDR1 SGHTA, CDR2 FQGTGA. CDR3 length equals 14 residues. CDR3: CASSPGLSPGTQYF. In nucleotides, the CDR3 is TGTGCCAGCAGCCCGGGACTATCCCCCGGTACGCAGTACTTT.